The 8 T cell receptor beta chains below were found in one sample sequenced in a study of long-term antiretroviral therapy in people with HIV. Survey level was the resolution at which the v3.0 immunoSEQ assay ran. Clones were read by immunoSEQ multiplex PCR, and TCRdb kept only the in-frame ones, dropping some. The table has tens of thousands of clones, approximately 95% seen once; the top ten hold more than 3%. The sequencing here drew on unsorted PBMCs, taken 5.3 years after starting antiretroviral therapy. The origin of the receptors is a man aged 45-65 years with HIV.

The J gene is TRBJ2-1, the V gene TRBV25-1, with D possibly being TRBD2 (5 bases). The germline V gene has CDR1 MGHDK and CDR2 SYGVNS. Trimming shortened V by 8 bases and J by 3 bases, and 11 bases separated the two germline ends. The CDR3 is 13 amino acids. Here the CDR3 reads CASSEGFYNEQFF. CDR3 DNA sequence: TGTGCCAGCTCCGAGGGTTTCTACAATGAGCAGTTCTTC.

The chain is built from TRBV7-9 and TRBJ2-1, with no clear D. CDR3 size: 12 residues. V lost 6 bases and J lost 10, with 13 bases in between. Germline loops: CDR1 SEHNR, CDR2 FQNEAQ (reference sequence). CDR3: CASSQSPLEQFF. CDR3 bases: TGTGCCAGCAGTCAAAGTCCCCTGGAGCAGTTCTTC.

The genes are TRBV5-4 and TRBJ2-7; possibly TRBD1 or TRBD2 for D (7 bases each). CDR3 length: 15 amino acids. V gave up 0 bases and J gave up 5 bases, with 15 bases separating them. Germline V lookup: CDR1 SGHNT, CDR2 YYREEE (reference sequence). DNA of the CDR3: TGTGCCAGCAGCTTGGGACAGGGAGGGTTGGACGAGCAGTACTTC. Translation gives CASSLGQGGLDEQYF. The full variable domain, with the rest looked up from reference TRBV5-4 and TRBJ2-7, is ETGVTQSPTHLIKTRGQQVTLRCSSQSGHNTVSWYQQALGQGPQFIFQYYREEENGRGNFPPRFSGLQFPNYSSELNVNALELDDSALYLCASSLGQGGLDEQYFGPGTRLTVT.

The chain carries TRBV5-5 and TRBJ2-6, with a weak D call TRBD2 (6 bases). This CDR3 contains 18 residues. The germline CDR1 and CDR2 sequences are SGHKS and YYEKEE (reference sequence). V was cut by 1 base and J by 3 bases, with 17 bases left in between. This CDR3 is CASSLYAAGSDGANVLTF. As DNA, the CDR3 is TGTGCCAGCAGCTTGTATGCTGCGGGGTCAGATGGGGCCAACGTCCTGACTTTC.

The DNA for the CDR3 is TGCGCCAGCAGCTGGACCGTTAGCGGCCTTGGATACGAGCAGTACTTC. It yields the protein CASSWTVSGLGYEQYF. The chain combines TRBV5-1 with TRBJ2-7, with TRBD2 as a possible D gene (6 bases). Germline V gene data show CDR1 as SGHRS and CDR2 as YFSETQ. Trimming shortened V by 3 bases and J by 4 bases, and 20 bases separated the two germline ends. This CDR3 comprises 16 residues.

The gene calls are TRBV6-5 and TRBJ2-7, with unresolved D. V was clipped by 4 bases and J by 4 bases, with 5 bases between them. Germline V gene lookup returns CDR1 MNHEY and CDR2 SVGAGI. The CDR3 length is 11 residues. The CDR3 here is CASSWQYEQYF. For the CDR3, the DNA is TGTGCCAGCAGTTGGCAGTACGAGCAGTACTTC.

This clone was detected a few times. This rearrangement joins TRBV5-1 to TRBJ2-7; D possibly corresponds to TRBD1 (6 bases). V lost 9 bases to trimming and J lost 4 bases, with 8 bases between them. CDR3 length: 10 amino acids. CDR1 and CDR2 from the germline V gene are SGHRS and YFSETQ. CDR3 sequence reads: CANGQYEQYF. The CDR3 DNA reads TGCGCCAACGGACAGTACGAGCAGTACTTC.

The chain employs TRBV4-1 and TRBJ2-7; D might be TRBD1 (6 bases). The germline CDR1 and CDR2 sequences are MGHRA and YSYEKL. The germline V and J ends were trimmed by 1 base and 4 bases, with 20 bases remaining between them. This CDR3 region has 17 residues. CDR3: CASSQALSVDSSYEQYF. CDR3 sequence (DNA): TGCGCCAGCAGCCAAGCCCTTTCTGTGGACAGCTCGTACGAGCAGTACTTC.